The sequence of this T cell receptor (beta chain) was determined in a study of shared clonotypes between healthy human individuals. For the study at large: Ranging from 18 to 49 in age, donors were a couple of women and a few men.

Findings of the study overall: In general, naive subsets displayed greater estimated richness than memory subsets did. Represented diversity (both genetic and exposure-history) was limited by the small number of donors. Rarefaction curves obtained for sorted subsets showed sequencing incomplete despite large depth.

Only in-frame clones appear in the TCRdb table, and some are missing; sequencing was by immunoSEQ multiplex PCR. Here the sample spans around 560,000 clones, 95% being singletons. With regard to this clone: The antigen remains undetermined.

Naive CD8 cells comprised CD45RO-negative, CCR7-positively selected cells, excluding terminally differentiated effector memory CD45RA+ cells. Sequenced: naive CD8+ T cells sorted from blood. This sequence was found in a woman in her 30s in good health.

The CDR3 reads CASSSRQDNEQFF. The CDR3 DNA follows: TGTGCCAGCAGCTCCCGACAGGACAATGAGCAGTTCTTC. V is TRBV7-9 and J is TRBJ2-1; perhaps TRBD1 as D (6 bases). Trimming removed 4 bases at V and 5 bases at J, with 9 bases between. The length of the CDR3 is 13 residues. Germline loops: CDR1 SEHNR, CDR2 FQNEAQ (reference sequence).